The next 10 T cell receptor beta chains were all read from a single sample in a study of cytomegalovirus exposure and HLA in healthy donors. 60 Vbeta and 13 Jbeta primers were used in PCR. The table came from immunoSEQ multiplex PCR; TCRdb's copy has only in-frame clones and leaves some out. There are 200,000 or so clones in the sample; approximately 82% occur only once, and just over 2% lies in the top ten. The sequenced sample consisted of PBMCs. The source of these receptors is a woman younger than 35 in good health and CMV-seropositive.

A single count supports this clone. The rearrangement links TRBV4-1 to TRBJ2-2; maybe TRBD2 (6 bases). Trimming pared 2 bases from V and 4 bases from J, leaving 11 bases between. The CDR3 runs 15 residues. Looked up from germline, CDR1 is MGHRA and CDR2 is YSYEKL. CDR3 bases: TGCGCCAGCAGCCAACCGGGACTCCTCACCGGGGAGCTGTTTTTT. Protein product: CASSQPGLLTGELFF.

The chain combines TRBV7-2 with TRBJ2-6; a possible D gene is TRBD1 (6 bases). Germline-derived CDR1 and CDR2 are SGHTA and FQGNSA. CDR3 length: 15 residues. Trimming pared 5 bases from V and 3 bases from J, leaving 11 bases between. The DNA of the CDR3 is TGTGCCAGCAGCCCTACAGGGTTTGGGGCCAACGTCCTGACTTTC. Protein sequence: CASSPTGFGANVLTF.

This chain uses TRBV30 with TRBJ1-2; no reliable D call. CDR3 length: 11 amino acids. V was clipped by 4 bases and J by 10 bases, with 13 bases between them. Germline V gene sequence: CDR1 GTSNPN, CDR2 SVGIG (reference sequence). CDR3 sequence: CAWNPGDDYTF. In DNA, the CDR3 is TGTGCCTGGAACCCGGGTGATGACTACACCTTC.

The chain links TRBV11-1 to TRBJ1-6, with D unresolved. The CDR3 contains 14 residues. V lost 4 bases and J lost 8, with 12 bases in between. Germline V gene sequence: CDR1 SGHAT, CDR2 FQDESV (reference sequence). The CDR3 coding sequence is TGTGCCAGCAGCTCCGAACGGTGGTATTCACCCCTCCACTTT. This codes for CASSSERWYSPLHF.

The chain couples TRBV19 to TRBJ2-5; a weak D match, TRBD1 (7 bases). The CDR3 loop spans 14 amino acids. CDR1 is LNHDA and CDR2 is SQIVND in the germline V gene (reference sequence). V lost 6 bases and J 3 bases, leaving 14 bases between the germline ends. The CDR3 bases are TGTGCCAGTAGAACTCAGGGGGGCGAAGAGACCCAGTACTTC. The encoded protein is CASRTQGGEETQYF.

The V call is TRBV5-4, the J call TRBJ2-5; no definite D call. Trimming removed 1 base at V and 1 base at J, with 8 bases between. This CDR3 is built from 14 residues. Germline V gene lookup returns CDR1 SGHNT and CDR2 YYREEE (reference sequence). CDR3 sequence (DNA): TGTGCCAGCAGCTTGCCTGGCATCCAAGAGACCCAGTACTTC. Its protein product is CASSLPGIQETQYF.

The chain combines TRBV7-9 with TRBJ2-3, with D tentatively TRBD2 (5 bases). There are 16 residues in the CDR3. Germline CDR1 SEHNR, CDR2 FQNEAQ (reference sequence). V lost 5 bases and J lost 4, with 19 bases in between. CDR3 bases: TGTGCCAGCAGCCCCCCGGCTAGCCTGGGAGCAGATACGCAGTATTTT. Protein: CASSPPASLGADTQYF.

The gene calls are TRBV9 and TRBJ2-3; TRBD2 might be the D (7 bases). Trimming stripped 0 bases from V and 4 bases from J, with 15 bases between. From germline, CDR1 is SGDLS and CDR2 YYNGEE. The CDR3 covers 16 residues. CDR3 residues: CASSVGGGVGADTQYF. The CDR3 DNA follows: TGTGCCAGCAGCGTAGGAGGGGGGGTTGGGGCAGATACGCAGTATTTT. The whole variable domain, filled in from reference TRBV9 and TRBJ2-3, reads DSGVTQTPKHLITATGQRVTLRCSPRSGDLSVYWYQQSLDQGLQFLIQYYNGEERAKGNILERFSAQQFPDLHSELNLSSLELGDSALYFCASSVGGGVGADTQYFGPGTRLTVL.

This clone was seen only a few times. The rearrangement links TRBV5-1 to TRBJ2-5; D gene unclear. The CDR3 spans 15 residues. V shed 1 base and J shed 0 bases, with 10 bases lying between them. CDR1 SGHRS and CDR2 YFSETQ come from the germline V gene. CDR3 bases: TGCGCCAGCAGCTTGCAGAATTTAAACCAAGAGACCCAGTACTTC. It encodes CASSLQNLNQETQYF.

V gene TRBV5-3 combines with J gene TRBJ2-5, with D unclear. TRBV5-3 is an ORF, and what it does is uncertain. The V gene lost 0 bases and the J gene lost 4 bases, with 10 bases spanning the gap. CDR3 size: 14 residues. The CDR3 sequence: CARSLGPPGETQYF. The CDR3, as DNA: TGTGCCAGAAGCTTGGGGCCCCCGGGAGAGACCCAGTACTTC.